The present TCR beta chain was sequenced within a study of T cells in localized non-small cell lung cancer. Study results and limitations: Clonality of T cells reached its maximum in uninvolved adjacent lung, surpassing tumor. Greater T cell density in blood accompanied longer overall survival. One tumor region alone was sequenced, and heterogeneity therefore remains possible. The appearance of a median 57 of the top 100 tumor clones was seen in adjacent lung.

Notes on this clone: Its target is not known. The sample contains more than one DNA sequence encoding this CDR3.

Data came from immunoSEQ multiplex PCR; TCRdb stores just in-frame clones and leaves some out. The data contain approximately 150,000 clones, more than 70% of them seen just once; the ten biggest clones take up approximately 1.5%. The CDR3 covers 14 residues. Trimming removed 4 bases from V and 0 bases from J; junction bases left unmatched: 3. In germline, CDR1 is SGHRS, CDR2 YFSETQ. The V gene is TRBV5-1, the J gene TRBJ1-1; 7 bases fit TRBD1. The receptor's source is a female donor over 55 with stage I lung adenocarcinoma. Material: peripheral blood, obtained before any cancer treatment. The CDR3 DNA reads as TGCGCCAGCAGCCCGGGACAGATGAACACTGAAGCTTTCTTT. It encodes CASSPGQMNTEAFF. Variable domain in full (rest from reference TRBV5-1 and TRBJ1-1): KAGVTQTPRYLIKTRGQQVTLSCSPISGHRSVSWYQQTPGQGLQFLFEYFSETQRNKGNFPGRFSGRQFSNSRSEMNVSTLELGDSALYLCASSPGQMNTEAFFGQGTRLTVV.